This TCR beta chain was observed in a study of neurological immune-mediated disorders. Points from the study as a whole: The absence of any CDR3 amino acid sequence shared by expanded clones across subjects suggests that repertoires were private in all groups.

The cells used in sorted libraries, CD4+ or CD8+ T cells, numbered some 1 million. TCRdb reanalysed the 5' RACE reads using MiXCR and keeps one entry per CDR3 protein. The sample lists 30,000 to 45,000 distinct CDR3 sequences; around a tenth were seen once. The sample holds many counts of this clonotype. Antigen specificity is unknown. The sample comprised CD4+ T cells from blood. This sequence was found in a woman aged 30 to 39 with HTLV-1-associated myelopathy (HAM/TSP).

The CDR3 nucleotides read TGTGCCAGCAGCTTGGGCGAGGGAAGTGGCTACACCTTC. As protein: CASSLGEGSGYTF. This chain uses TRBV7-9 with TRBJ1-2; unclear D gene. This CDR3 is 13 amino acids long. Germline CDR1 reads SEHNR; CDR2 reads FQNEAQ (reference sequence). V was cut by 3 bases and J by 7 bases, with 12 bases left in between.